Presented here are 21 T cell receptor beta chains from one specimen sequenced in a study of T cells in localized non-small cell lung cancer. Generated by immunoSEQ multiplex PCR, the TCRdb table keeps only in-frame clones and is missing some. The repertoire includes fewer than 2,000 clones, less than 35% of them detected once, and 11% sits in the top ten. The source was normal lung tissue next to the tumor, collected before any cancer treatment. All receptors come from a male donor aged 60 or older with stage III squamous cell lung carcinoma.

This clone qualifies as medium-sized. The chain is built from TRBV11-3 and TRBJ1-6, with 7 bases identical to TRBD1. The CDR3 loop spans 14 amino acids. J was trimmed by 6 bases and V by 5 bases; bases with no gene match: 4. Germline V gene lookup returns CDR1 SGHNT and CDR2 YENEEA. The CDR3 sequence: CASSTGTVNSPLHF. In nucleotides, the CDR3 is TGTGCCAGCAGCACCGGGACAGTTAATTCACCCCTCCACTTT.

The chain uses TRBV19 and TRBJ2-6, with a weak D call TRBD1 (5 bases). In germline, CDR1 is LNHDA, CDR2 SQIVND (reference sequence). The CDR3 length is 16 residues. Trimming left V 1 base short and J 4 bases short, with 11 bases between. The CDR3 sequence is CASSIGAGSGANVLTF. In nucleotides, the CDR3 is TGTGCCAGTAGTATAGGGGCAGGGTCCGGGGCCAACGTCCTGACTTTC.

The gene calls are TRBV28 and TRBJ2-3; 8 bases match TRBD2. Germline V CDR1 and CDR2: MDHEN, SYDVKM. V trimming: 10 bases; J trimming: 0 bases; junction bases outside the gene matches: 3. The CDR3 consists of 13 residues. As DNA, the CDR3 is TGTGCCATCCGGGGGGGAAGCACAGATACGCAGTATTTT. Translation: CAIRGGSTDTQYF.

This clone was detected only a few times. CDR3 DNA sequence: TGTGCCAGCAGCGGGACTAGCGGGGGAACAGATACGCAGTATTTT. Protein sequence: CASSGTSGGTDTQYF. The V gene is TRBV6-8, the J gene TRBJ2-3; 14 bases fit TRBD2. Germline CDR1 reads MNHGY; CDR2 reads SAAAGT. The length of the CDR3 is 15 residues. Trimming took 6 bases from V and 3 from J; bases not matched to a gene: 2.

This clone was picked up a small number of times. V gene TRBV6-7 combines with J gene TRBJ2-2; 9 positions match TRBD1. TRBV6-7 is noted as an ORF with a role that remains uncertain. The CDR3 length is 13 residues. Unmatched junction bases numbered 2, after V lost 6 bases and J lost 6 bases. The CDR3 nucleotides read TGTGCCAGCAGAACAGGGGGCGCCGGGGAGCTGTTTTTT. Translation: CASRTGGAGELFF.

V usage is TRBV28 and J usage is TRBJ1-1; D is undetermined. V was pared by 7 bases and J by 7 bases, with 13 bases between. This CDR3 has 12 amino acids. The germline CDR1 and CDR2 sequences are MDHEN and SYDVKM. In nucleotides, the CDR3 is TGTGCCAGCACCCACAGTTCCGATGAAGCTTTCTTT. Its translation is CASTHSSDEAFF.

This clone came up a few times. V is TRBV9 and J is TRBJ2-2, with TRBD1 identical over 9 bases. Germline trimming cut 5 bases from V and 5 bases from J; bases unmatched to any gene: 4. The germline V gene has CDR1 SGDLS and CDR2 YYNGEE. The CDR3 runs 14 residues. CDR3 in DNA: TGTGCCAGCAGTCAGGACAGGGGAACCGGGGAGCTGTTTTTT. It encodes CASSQDRGTGELFF.

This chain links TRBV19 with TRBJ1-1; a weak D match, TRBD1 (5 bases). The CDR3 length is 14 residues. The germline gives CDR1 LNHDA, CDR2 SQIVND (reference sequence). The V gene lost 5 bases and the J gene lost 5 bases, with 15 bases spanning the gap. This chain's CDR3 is CASSYGGGPTEAFF. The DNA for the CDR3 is TGTGCCAGTAGTTACGGGGGAGGCCCGACTGAAGCTTTCTTT.

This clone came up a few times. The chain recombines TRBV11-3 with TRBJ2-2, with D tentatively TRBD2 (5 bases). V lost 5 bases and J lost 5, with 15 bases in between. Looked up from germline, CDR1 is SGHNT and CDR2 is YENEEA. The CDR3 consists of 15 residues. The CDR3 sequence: CASSLAGPMTGELFF. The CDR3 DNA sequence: TGTGCCAGCAGCCTCGCGGGTCCTATGACCGGGGAGCTGTTTTTT.

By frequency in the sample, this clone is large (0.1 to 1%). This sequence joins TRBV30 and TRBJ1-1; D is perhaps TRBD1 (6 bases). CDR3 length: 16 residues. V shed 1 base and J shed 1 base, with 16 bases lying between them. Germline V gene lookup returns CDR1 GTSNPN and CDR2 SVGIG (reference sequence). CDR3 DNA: TGTGCCTGGAGTGGAAGCGAGACGGGGGCGAACACTGAAGCTTTCTTT. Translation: CAWSGSETGANTEAFF.

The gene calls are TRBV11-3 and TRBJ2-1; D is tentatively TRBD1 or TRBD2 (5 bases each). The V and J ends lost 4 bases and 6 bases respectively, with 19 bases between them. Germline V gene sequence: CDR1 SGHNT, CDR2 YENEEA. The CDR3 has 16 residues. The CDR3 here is CASSSVRTGGLNEQFF. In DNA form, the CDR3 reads TGTGCCAGCAGCTCGGTTCGGACTGGGGGTCTCAATGAGCAGTTCTTC.

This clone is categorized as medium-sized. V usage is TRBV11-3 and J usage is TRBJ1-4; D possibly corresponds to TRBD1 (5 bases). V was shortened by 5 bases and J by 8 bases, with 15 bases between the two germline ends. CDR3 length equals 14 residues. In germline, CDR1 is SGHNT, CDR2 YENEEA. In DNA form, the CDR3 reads TGTGCCAGCAGCCAAGTCGCGGGGCGGGAAAAACTGTTTTTT. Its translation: CASSQVAGREKLFF. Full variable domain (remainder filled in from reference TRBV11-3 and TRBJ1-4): EAGVVQSPRYKIIEKKQPVAFWCNPISGHNTLYWYLQNLGQGPELLIRYENEEAVDDSQLPKDRFSAERLKGVDSTLKIQPAELGDSAVYLCASSQVAGREKLFFGSGTQLSVL.

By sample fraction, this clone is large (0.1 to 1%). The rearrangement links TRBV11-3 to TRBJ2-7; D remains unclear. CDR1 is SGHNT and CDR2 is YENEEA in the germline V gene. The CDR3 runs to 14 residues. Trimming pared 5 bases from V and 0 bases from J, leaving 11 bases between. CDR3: CASSQRADSYEQYF. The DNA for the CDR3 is TGTGCCAGCAGCCAGAGAGCAGACTCCTACGAGCAGTACTTC. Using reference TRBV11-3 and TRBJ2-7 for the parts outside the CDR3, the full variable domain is EAGVVQSPRYKIIEKKQPVAFWCNPISGHNTLYWYLQNLGQGPELLIRYENEEAVDDSQLPKDRFSAERLKGVDSTLKIQPAELGDSAVYLCASSQRADSYEQYFGPGTRLTVT.

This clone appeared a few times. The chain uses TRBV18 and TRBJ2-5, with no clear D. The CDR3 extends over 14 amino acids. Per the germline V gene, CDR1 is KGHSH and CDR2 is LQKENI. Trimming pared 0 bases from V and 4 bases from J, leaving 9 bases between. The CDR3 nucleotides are TGTGCCAGCTCACCACCGGAGCAAAGAGAGACCCAGTACTTC. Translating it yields CASSPPEQRETQYF.

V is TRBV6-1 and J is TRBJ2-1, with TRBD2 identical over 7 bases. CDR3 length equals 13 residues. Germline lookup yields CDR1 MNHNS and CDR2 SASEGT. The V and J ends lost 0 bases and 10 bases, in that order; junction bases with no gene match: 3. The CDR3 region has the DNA TGTGCCAGCAGTGAAGCGCTGGGGGGGGAGCAGTTCTTC. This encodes CASSEALGGEQFF.

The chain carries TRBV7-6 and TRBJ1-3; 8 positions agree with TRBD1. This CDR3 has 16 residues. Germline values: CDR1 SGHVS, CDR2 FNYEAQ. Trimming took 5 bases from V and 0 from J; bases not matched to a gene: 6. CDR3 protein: CASSRDRPSSGNTIYF. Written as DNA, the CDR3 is TGTGCCAGCAGCCGGGACAGGCCCTCCTCTGGAAACACCATATATTTT.

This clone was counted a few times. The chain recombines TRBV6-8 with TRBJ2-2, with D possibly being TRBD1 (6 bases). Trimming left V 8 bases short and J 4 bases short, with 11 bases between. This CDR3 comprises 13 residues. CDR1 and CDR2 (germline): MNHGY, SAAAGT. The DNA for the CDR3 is TGTGCCAGCCGAGGGGGTACCACCGGGGAGCTGTTTTTT. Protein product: CASRGGTTGELFF.

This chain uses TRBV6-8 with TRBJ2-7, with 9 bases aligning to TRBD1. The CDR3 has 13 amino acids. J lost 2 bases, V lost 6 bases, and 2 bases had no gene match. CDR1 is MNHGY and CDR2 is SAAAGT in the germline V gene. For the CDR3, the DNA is TGTGCCAGCAGGGACAGGGGTACCTACGAGCAGTACGTC. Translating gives CASRDRGTYEQYV.

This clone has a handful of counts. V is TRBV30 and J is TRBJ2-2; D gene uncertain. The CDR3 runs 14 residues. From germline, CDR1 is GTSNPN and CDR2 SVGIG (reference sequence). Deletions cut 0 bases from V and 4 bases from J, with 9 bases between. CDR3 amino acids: CAWSVGYRTGELFF. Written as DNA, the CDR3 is TGTGCCTGGAGTGTTGGATACCGCACCGGGGAGCTGTTTTTT.

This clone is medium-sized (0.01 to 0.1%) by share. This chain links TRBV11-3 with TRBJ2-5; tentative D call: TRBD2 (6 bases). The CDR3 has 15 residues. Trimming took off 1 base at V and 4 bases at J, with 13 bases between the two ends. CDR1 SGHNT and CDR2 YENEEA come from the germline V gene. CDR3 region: CASSLVRTTSETQYF. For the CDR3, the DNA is TGTGCCAGCAGCTTAGTGAGGACTACTTCAGAGACCCAGTACTTC.

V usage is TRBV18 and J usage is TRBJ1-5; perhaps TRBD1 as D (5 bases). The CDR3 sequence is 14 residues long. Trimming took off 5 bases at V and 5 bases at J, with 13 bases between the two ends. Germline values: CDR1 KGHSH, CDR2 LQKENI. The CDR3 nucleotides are TGTGCCAGCTCAAGGGACGAAGGGCATCAGCCCCAGCATTTT. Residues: CASSRDEGHQPQHF.